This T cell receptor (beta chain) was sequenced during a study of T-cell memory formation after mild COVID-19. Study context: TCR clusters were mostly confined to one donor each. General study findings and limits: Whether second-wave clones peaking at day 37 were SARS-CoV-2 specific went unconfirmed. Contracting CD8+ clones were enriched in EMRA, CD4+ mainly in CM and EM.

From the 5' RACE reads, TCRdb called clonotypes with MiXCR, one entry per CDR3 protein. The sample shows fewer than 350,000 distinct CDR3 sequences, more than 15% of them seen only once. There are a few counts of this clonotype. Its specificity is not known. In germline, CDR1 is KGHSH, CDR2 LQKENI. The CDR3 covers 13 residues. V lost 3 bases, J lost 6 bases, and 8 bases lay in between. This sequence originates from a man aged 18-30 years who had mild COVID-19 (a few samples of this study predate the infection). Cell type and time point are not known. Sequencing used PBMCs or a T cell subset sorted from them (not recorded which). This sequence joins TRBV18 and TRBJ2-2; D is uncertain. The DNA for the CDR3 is TGTGCCAGCTCACCTCGGAGTTCCGGGGAGCTGTTTTTT. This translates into CASSPRSSGELFF.